Below, one T cell receptor beta chain is given with its context. The antigen is undetermined. Profiled with immunoSEQ multiplex PCR; TCRdb holds only in-frame clones, not every one. This table has around 65,000 clones, around 90% appearing once. The sample belongs to a study of OX40 agonist ivuxolimab in advanced cancers. Study-wide results and limits: Expanded clones belonging to CD8+ T cells outnumbered, on average, those of CD4+.

Looked up from germline, CDR1 is SGHTA and CDR2 is FQGNSA. CDR3 size: 14 residues. The V end was cut by 5 bases, the J end by 1 base, with 11 bases between. The receptor was isolated from an adult with an advanced solid tumor such as melanoma, head and neck, liver or kidney cancer. This sample comprised CD4+ or CD8+ T cells sorted from blood, obtained in a trial of the OX40 agonist ivuxolimab. The chain links TRBV7-2 to TRBJ2-5, with D unclear. Here the CDR3 reads CASSQPIPQETQYF. The CDR3 DNA reads TGTGCCAGCAGCCAACCCATACCCCAAGAGACCCAGTACTTC. The full variable domain, rest sourced from reference TRBV7-2 and TRBJ2-5, is GAGVSQSPSNKVTEKGKDVELRCDPISGHTALYWYRQSLGQGLEFLIYFQGNSAPDKSGLPSDRFSAERTGGSVSTLTIQRTQQEDSAVYLCASSQPIPQETQYFGPGTRLLVL.